The 11 T cell receptor beta chains reported below all come from one sample, sequenced in a study of T cell responses to AZD1222 COVID-19 vaccine. Measured with immunoSEQ multiplex PCR; TCRdb has only the in-frame clones, and not every one. The sample has 150,000 to 200,000 clones, about 83% seen once; the top ten hold approximately 0.97%. This sample comprised peripheral blood, obtained 28 days after the second AZD1222 dose. The source of these receptors is an adult who received the AZD1222 COVID-19 vaccine.

In its sample, this clone was seen a few times. The rearrangement joins TRBV5-6 to TRBJ1-2; possibly TRBD1 for D (5 bases). The CDR3 sequence is 13 residues long. V was cut by 5 bases and J by 5 bases, with 13 bases left in between. Germline V CDR1 and CDR2: SGHDT, YYEEEE. The CDR3 reads CASSSTGGYGYTF. For the CDR3, the DNA is TGTGCCAGCAGTTCAACCGGGGGGTATGGCTACACCTTC.

This sequence joins TRBV27 and TRBJ1-6; no firm D call. The CDR3 covers 14 residues. Germline loops: CDR1 MNHEY, CDR2 SMNVEV (reference sequence). V lost 2 bases, J lost 5 bases, and 7 bases lay in between. The CDR3 nucleotides are TGTGCCAGCAGTTTAAAAGGGAATAATTCACCCCTCCACTTT. Translating gives CASSLKGNNSPLHF.

This chain links TRBV7-8 with TRBJ2-2, with a possible D match to TRBD1 (6 bases). The germline V and J ends were trimmed by 0 bases and 3 bases, with 14 bases remaining between them. Germline lookup yields CDR1 SGHVS and CDR2 FQNEAQ. The CDR3 is 17 residues long. The CDR3 sequence is CASSLALTGWDTGELFF. In nucleotides, the CDR3 is TGTGCCAGCAGCTTAGCGCTTACAGGGTGGGACACCGGGGAGCTGTTTTTT.

This chain links TRBV4-3 with TRBJ1-2; TRBD1 matches 8 bases. The germline gives CDR1 LGHNA, CDR2 YSLEER. The V gene end was trimmed by 4 bases and the J gene end by 4 bases; junction bases not matched to a gene: 5. The CDR3 is made up of 14 amino acids. This CDR3 reads CASSPGQGIYGYTF. The DNA of the CDR3 is TGCGCCAGCAGCCCTGGACAGGGCATCTATGGCTACACCTTC.

The chain is built from TRBV7-9 and TRBJ2-7; TRBD2 agrees at 12 bases. The V gene end was trimmed by 2 bases and the J gene end by 0 bases; junction bases not matched to a gene: 2. The CDR3 is 16 residues long. CDR1 is SEHNR, CDR2 FQNEAQ, per germline (reference sequence). CDR3 bases: TGTGCCAGCAGCTTAACTAGCGGGGGGCCCTCCTACGAGCAGTACTTC. Translation: CASSLTSGGPSYEQYF.

This chain links TRBV27 with TRBJ2-7; the D gene is possibly TRBD1 (6 bases). CDR3 size: 16 residues. Trimming removed 2 bases at V and 2 bases at J, with 16 bases between. Looked up from germline, CDR1 is MNHEY and CDR2 is SMNVEV (reference sequence). The chain's CDR3 is CASSLKDTGFTYEQYF. The CDR3 DNA is TGTGCCAGCAGTTTAAAGGACACAGGGTTTACCTACGAGCAGTACTTC.

The genes are TRBV7-6 and TRBJ1-6; D is unresolved. Germline assignment: CDR1 SGHVS and CDR2 FNYEAQ. The CDR3 is 14 residues long. V lost 5 bases to trimming and J lost 7 bases, with 12 bases between them. The CDR3 region is CASSPPFGNSPLHF. CDR3 DNA sequence: TGTGCCAGCAGCCCCCCGTTCGGGAATTCACCCCTCCACTTT.

This chain links TRBV5-1 with TRBJ1-2, with D possibly TRBD1 on 6 matching bases. V shed 0 bases and J shed 2 bases, with 14 bases lying between them. The CDR3 has 16 residues. The germline CDR1 and CDR2 sequences are SGHRS and YFSETQ. CDR3 nucleotides: TGCGCCAGCAGCTTGGGGGGAACAGGGCAAAACTATGGCTACACCTTC. This translates into CASSLGGTGQNYGYTF.

The V call is TRBV9, the J call TRBJ1-4; no reliable D call. Looked up from germline, CDR1 is SGDLS and CDR2 is YYNGEE. This CDR3 contains 16 residues. With 4 bases removed from V and 2 bases from J, the gap between germline ends came to 15 bases. CDR3 coding DNA: TGTGCCAGCAGCCTCCGACACCTCGGGACTAATGAAAAACTGTTTTTT. It yields the protein CASSLRHLGTNEKLFF.

V gene TRBV10-2 combines with J gene TRBJ1-1, with D possibly TRBD1 on 6 matching bases. This CDR3 comprises 14 residues. Trimming pared 1 base from V and 4 bases from J, leaving 10 bases between. Germline lookup yields CDR1 WSHSY and CDR2 SAAADI. The CDR3 loop reads CASSELGGGTEAFF. The CDR3 DNA is TGCGCCAGCAGTGAGTTGGGGGGCGGCACTGAAGCTTTCTTT.

This sequence joins TRBV4-3 and TRBJ1-1, with D unresolved. Trimming removed 0 bases at V and 3 bases at J, with 8 bases between. From germline, CDR1 is LGHNA and CDR2 YSLEER. The CDR3 extends over 14 amino acids. In DNA form, the CDR3 reads TGCGCCAGCAGCCAAGAACCTCAGTACACTGAAGCTTTCTTT. It codes for CASSQEPQYTEAFF.